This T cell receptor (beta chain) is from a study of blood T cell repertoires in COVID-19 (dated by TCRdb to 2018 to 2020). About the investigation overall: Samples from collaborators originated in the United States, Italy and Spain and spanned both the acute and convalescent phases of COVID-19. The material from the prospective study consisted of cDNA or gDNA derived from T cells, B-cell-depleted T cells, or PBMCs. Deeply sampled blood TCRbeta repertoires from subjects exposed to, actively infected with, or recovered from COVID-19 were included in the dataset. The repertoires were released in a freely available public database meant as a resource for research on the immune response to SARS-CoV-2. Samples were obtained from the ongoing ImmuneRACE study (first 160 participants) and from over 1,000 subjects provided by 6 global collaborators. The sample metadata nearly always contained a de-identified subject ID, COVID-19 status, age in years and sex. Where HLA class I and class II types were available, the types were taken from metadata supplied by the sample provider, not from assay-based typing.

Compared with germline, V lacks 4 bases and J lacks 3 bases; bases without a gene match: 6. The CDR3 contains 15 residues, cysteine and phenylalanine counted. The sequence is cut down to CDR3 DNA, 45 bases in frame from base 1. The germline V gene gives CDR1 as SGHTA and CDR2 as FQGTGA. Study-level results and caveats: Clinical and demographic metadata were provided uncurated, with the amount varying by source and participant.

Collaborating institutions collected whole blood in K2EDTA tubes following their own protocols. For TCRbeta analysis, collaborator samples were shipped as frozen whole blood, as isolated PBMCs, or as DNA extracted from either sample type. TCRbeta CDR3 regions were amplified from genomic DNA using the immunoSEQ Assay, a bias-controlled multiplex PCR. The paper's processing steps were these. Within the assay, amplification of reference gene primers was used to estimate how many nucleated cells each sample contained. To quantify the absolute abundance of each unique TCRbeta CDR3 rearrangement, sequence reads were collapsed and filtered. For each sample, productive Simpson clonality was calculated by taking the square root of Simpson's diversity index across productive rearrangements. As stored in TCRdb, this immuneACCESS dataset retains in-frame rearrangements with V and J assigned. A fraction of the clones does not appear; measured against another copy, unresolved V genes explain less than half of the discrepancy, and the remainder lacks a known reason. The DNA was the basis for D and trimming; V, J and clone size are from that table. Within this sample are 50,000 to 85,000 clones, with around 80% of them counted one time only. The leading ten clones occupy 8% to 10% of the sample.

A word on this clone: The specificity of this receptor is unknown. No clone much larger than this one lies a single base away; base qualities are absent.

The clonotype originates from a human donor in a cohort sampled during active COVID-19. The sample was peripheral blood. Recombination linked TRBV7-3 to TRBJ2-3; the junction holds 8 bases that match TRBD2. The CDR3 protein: CASSSEGTRTDTQYF. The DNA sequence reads TGTGCCAGCAGCTCAGAGGGGACTAGGACAGATACGCAGTATTTT.